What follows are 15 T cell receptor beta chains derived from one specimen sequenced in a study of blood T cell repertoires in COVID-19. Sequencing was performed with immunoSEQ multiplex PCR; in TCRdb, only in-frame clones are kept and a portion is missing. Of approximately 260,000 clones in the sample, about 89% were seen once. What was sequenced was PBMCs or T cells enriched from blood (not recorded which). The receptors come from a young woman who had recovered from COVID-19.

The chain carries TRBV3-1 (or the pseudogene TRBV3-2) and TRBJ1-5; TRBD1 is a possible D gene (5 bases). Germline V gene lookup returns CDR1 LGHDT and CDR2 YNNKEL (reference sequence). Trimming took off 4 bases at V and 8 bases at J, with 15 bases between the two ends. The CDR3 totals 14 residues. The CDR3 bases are TGTGCCAGCAGCCCTGTCCCGGGAGGGGAGCCCCAGCATTTT. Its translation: CASSPVPGGEPQHF.

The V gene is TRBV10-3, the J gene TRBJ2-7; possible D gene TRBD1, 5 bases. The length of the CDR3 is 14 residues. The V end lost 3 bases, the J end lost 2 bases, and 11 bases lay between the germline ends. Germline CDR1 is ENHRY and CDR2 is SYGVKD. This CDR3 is CAISDGVDTYEQYF. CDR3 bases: TGTGCCATCAGTGATGGGGTGGACACCTACGAGCAGTACTTC.

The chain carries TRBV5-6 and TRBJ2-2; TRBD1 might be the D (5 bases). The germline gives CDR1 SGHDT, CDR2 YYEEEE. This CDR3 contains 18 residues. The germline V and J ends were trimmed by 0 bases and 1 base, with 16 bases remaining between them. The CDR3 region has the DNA TGTGCCAGCAGCTTGGCCGGCAGGGTTTCCCTGAACACCGGGGAGCTGTTTTTT. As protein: CASSLAGRVSLNTGELFF.

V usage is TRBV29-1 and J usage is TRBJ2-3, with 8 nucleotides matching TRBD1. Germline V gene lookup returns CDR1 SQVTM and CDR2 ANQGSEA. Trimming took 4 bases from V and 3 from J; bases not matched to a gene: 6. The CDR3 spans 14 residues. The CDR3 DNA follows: TGCAGCGTTGGCCGGGGACAGGTGACAGATACGCAGTATTTT. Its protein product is CSVGRGQVTDTQYF.

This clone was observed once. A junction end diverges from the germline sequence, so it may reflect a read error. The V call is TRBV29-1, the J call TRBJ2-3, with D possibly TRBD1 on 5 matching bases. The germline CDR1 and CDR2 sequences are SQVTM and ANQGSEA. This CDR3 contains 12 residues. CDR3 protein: CSVNWGTDTQYF. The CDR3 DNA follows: TGCAGCGTAAATTGGGGCACCGATACGCAGTATTTT.

CDR3 loop: CASSPGTGGDLNTEAFF. In DNA form, the CDR3 reads TGCGCCAGCAGCCCCGGGACAGGGGGTGATTTGAACACTGAAGCTTTCTTT. The chain is built from TRBV5-1 and TRBJ1-1; 11 bases fit TRBD1. The CDR3 contains 17 residues. V lost 4 bases to trimming and J lost 0 bases; unmatched junction nucleotides: 8. CDR1 SGHRS and CDR2 YFSETQ come from the germline V gene.

This chain's CDR3 is CASSRDTVNEKLFF. As DNA, the CDR3 is TGCGCCAGCAGTCGGGACACCGTTAATGAAAAACTGTTTTTT. V is TRBV5-1 and J is TRBJ1-4; possibly TRBD1 for D (6 bases). The CDR3 is made up of 14 amino acids. Germline V gene sequence: CDR1 SGHRS, CDR2 YFSETQ. V was pared by 5 bases and J by 4 bases, with 12 bases between.

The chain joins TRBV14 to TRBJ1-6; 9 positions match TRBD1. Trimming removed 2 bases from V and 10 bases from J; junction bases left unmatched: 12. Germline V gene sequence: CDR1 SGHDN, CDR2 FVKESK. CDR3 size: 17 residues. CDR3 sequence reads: CASSQWTGTGRGSPLHF. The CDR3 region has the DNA TGTGCCAGCAGCCAATGGACCGGGACAGGGAGGGGATCACCCCTCCACTTT.

CDR3 protein: CASSLYSRQPQHF. CDR3 DNA sequence: TGTGCCAGCAGCTTATATTCCCGTCAGCCCCAGCATTTT. This chain links TRBV7-3 with TRBJ1-5; the D is unclear. With 2 bases removed from V and 6 bases from J, the gap between germline ends came to 8 bases. Germline CDR1 SGHTA, CDR2 FQGTGA. The CDR3 spans 13 residues.

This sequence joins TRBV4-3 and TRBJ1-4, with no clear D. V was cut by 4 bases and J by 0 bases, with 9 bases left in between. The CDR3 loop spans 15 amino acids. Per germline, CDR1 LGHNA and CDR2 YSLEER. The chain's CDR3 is CASSPRGATNEKLFF. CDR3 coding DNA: TGCGCCAGCAGCCCACGCGGTGCAACTAATGAAAAACTGTTTTTT.

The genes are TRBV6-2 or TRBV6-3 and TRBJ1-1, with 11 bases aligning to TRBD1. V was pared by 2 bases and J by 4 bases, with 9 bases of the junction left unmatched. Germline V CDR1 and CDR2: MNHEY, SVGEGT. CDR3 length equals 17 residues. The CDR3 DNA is TGTGCCAGCAGTTACGCGAGGACAGGGGGCTTGGGCACTGAAGCTTTCTTT. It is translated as CASSYARTGGLGTEAFF.

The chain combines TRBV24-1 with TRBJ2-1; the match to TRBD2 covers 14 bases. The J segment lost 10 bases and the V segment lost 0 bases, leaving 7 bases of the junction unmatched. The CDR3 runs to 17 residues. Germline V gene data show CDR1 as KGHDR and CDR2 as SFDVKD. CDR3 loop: CATSDLGLAGGSGEQFF. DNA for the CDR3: TGTGCCACCAGTGATTTGGGACTAGCGGGAGGATCGGGGGAGCAGTTCTTC.

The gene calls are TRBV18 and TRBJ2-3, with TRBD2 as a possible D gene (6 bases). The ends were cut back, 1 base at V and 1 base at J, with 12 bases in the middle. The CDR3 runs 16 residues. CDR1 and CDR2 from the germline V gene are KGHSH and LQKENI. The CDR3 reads CASSPLSGVGTDTQYF. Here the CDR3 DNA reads TGTGCCAGCTCACCACTGTCGGGGGTGGGCACAGATACGCAGTATTTT.

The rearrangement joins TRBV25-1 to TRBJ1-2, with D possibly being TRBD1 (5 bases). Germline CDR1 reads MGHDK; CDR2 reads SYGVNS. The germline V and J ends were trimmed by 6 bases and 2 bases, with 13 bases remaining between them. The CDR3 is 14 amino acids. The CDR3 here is CASSGPGQNYGYTF. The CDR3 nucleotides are TGTGCCAGCAGCGGCCCAGGACAAAACTATGGCTACACCTTC.

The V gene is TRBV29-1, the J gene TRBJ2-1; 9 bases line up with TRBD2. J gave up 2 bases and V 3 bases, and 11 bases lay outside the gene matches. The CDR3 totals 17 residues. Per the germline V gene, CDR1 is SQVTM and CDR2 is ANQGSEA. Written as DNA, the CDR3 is TGCAGCGTTGATTTGCGGGGGGGCGGTGGAGCCTACAATGAGCAGTTCTTC. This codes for CSVDLRGGGGAYNEQFF.